What follows describes a single TCR beta chain. Its recognized antigen is unknown. The input lacks base qualities; no much larger clone sits a single base away. This entry belongs to a study of T-cell reconstitution after alpha-beta-depleted transplantation in children (dated by TCRdb to between 2015 and 2016). Regarding the study in general: Using TCR repertoire profiling, the study quantitatively followed how T-cell immune reconstitution unfolded in children after TCRalphabeta/CD19-depleted allogeneic hematopoietic cell transplantation.

CDR3 length: 15 amino acids, cysteine to phenylalanine. This entry keeps only the CDR3 DNA: 45 bases, framed from base 1. Germline trimming amounts to 1 base on V and 7 bases on J, with 10 as the count of junction bases outside the gene matches. General study outcomes and caveats: Hyperexpanded clone frequencies declined over subsequent months; after one year, T-cell counts and TCRbeta diversity were mostly attributed to newly produced T cells. Apparently early alphabetaT-cell count recovery about two months after transplant reportedly relied on only several hundred rapidly expanded clones derived from non-depleted graft cells. In some patients, the high TCRbeta diversity seen at day 60 was put down to recipient T cells and intrathymic progenitors that had survived conditioning.

Library creation used PCR. Sequencing was carried out with an Illumina HiSeq 2500. TCR libraries were prepared with molecular barcoding, using unique molecular identifiers to normalize TCRbeta repertoire quantification. TCRdb itself trimmed the public reads at Q25 with fastp, ran MiXCR and retained productive beta chains. Merged by CDR3 protein, the rows form single entries marked with the most common genes and DNA. The sample table holds around 490,000 distinct CDR3 sequences, of which roughly an eighth were seen once. The ten top clones hold around 15% of the sample. The treatment or condition label of this sample denotes: allogeneic hematopoietic cell transplantation with graft depleted of TCRalphabeta T cells and CD19 B cells. TCRalphabeta/CD19-depleted allogeneic hematopoietic cell grafts were given to the transplant recipients, all of whom were children.

The sequencing used PBMCs, mostly from graft donor cells, collected 180 days after TCRalphabeta/CD19-depleted stem cell transplant. The TCR was taken from a female patient aged 2-10 years who had a stem cell transplant for aplastic anemia, so the T cells may come from the graft donor. Rearrangement joined TRBV12-3 or TRBV12-4 to TRBJ2-7; TRBD2 matches 7 bases in the middle. The encoded CDR3 is CASSLESGMRGEQYF. The bases read TGTGCCAGCAGTTTAGAGTCGGGGATGCGGGGGGAGCAGTACTTC.